This TCR beta chain was identified during a study of cytomegalovirus exposure and HLA in healthy donors. Researchers ran the PCR with 60 Vbeta and 13 Jbeta primers. Clones were sequenced by immunoSEQ multiplex PCR, and TCRdb holds only the in-frame ones, with some missing. Here the sample spans tens of thousands of clones, about two thirds being singletons. Study results and caveats: In a later analysis, common viral pathogens appeared linked to several of the most significant clusters. Reportedly, fewer N-insertions than the approximately 610-donor mean appeared in an Asian-associated ancestry cluster in a later analysis. In a later analysis, TCR beta V- and J-gene trimming was associated with a missense DCLRE1C variant.

This clone has a handful of counts. Antigen unknown. This clonotype originated in a woman between 50 and 59 years old in good health and CMV-seropositive. Source material: PBMCs.

The DNA of the CDR3 is TGTGCCAGCAGCTTAGCGGCGGAGAGCTCCTACAATGAGCAGTTCTTC. This codes for CASSLAAESSYNEQFF. This chain connects TRBV7-9 to TRBJ2-1; the D is unclear. The CDR3 contains 16 residues. The germline V and J ends were trimmed by 0 bases and 0 bases, with 9 bases remaining between them. Germline CDR1 reads SEHNR; CDR2 reads FQNEAQ (reference sequence).